One sample yielded the 31 T cell receptor beta chains listed below, sequenced in a study of blood T cell repertoires in COVID-19. The assay was immunoSEQ multiplex PCR, and TCRdb's table has in-frame clones only and misses some. Of about 60,000 clones detected, just under 90% appear once; the ten largest clones hold approximately 8.8%. Material: peripheral blood. These receptors all come from a human donor with active COVID-19. The donor label of this sample is uncertain.

This clone has a single count. V and J are TRBV15 and TRBJ2-2; possible D gene TRBD1, 6 bases. The CDR3 is made up of 16 amino acids. Germline lookup yields CDR1 LNHNV and CDR2 YYDKDF (reference sequence). V was clipped by 3 bases and J by 4 bases, with 15 bases between them. As DNA, the CDR3 is TGTGCCACCAGCAGGGAGCAGGGGCGCGGCACCGGGGAGCTGTTTTTT. Amino acids: CATSREQGRGTGELFF.

This chain joins TRBV5-6 and TRBJ2-7, with 7 bases lining up with TRBD1. The CDR3 runs 14 residues. The germline V gene encodes CDR1 SGHDT and CDR2 YYEEEE. Trimming took 4 bases from V and 3 from J; bases not matched to a gene: 7. CDR3 region: CASSPRTGVYEQYF. The CDR3, as DNA: TGTGCCAGCAGCCCAAGGACAGGAGTCTACGAGCAGTACTTC.

This chain connects TRBV4-3 to TRBJ2-7; 10 bases align to TRBD2. The CDR3 has 15 amino acids. Germline assignment: CDR1 LGHNA and CDR2 YSLEER. With 1 base clipped from V and 4 bases from J, the junction kept 4 bases outside the gene matches. In DNA, the CDR3 is TGCGCCAGCAGCCAAGGAGCGGGGGGGGGATACGAGCAGTACTTC. It translates to CASSQGAGGGYEQYF.

This rearrangement joins TRBV10-3 to TRBJ1-1; D is perhaps TRBD1 (6 bases). Germline assignment: CDR1 ENHRY and CDR2 SYGVKD. V was pared by 10 bases and J by 5 bases, with 20 bases between. CDR3 length: 14 amino acids. The CDR3 coding sequence is TGTGCCACTGGCGGACAGCGGTCCGGGACTGAAGCTTTCTTT. This encodes CATGGQRSGTEAFF.

The gene calls are TRBV27 and TRBJ1-2; D gene unclear. The CDR3 has 14 residues. CDR1 and CDR2 from the germline V gene are MNHEY and SMNVEV (reference sequence). V dropped 5 bases and J dropped 8 bases, with 18 bases sitting between them. The CDR3 bases are TGTGCCAGCAGTCGCCCGGACCAACTAGGGGGCTACACCTTC. Protein sequence: CASSRPDQLGGYTF.

This clone was seen a handful of times. The genes are TRBV23-1 and TRBJ2-1, with 8 bases fitting TRBD1. TRBV23-1 qualifies as an ORF whose function is uncertain. The CDR3 totals 18 residues. V gave up 0 bases and J gave up 0 bases; unmatched junction bases: 7. The CDR3 sequence is CASSQSGPDRVSYNEQFF. The DNA of the CDR3 is TGCGCCAGCAGTCAATCGGGTCCGGACAGGGTCTCCTACAATGAGCAGTTCTTC.

The rearrangement joins TRBV27 to TRBJ2-5, with no clear D. Trimming stripped 1 base from V and 4 bases from J, with 7 bases between. Germline-derived CDR1 and CDR2 are MNHEY and SMNVEV (reference sequence). The CDR3 is made up of 13 amino acids. The CDR3 DNA reads as TGTGCCAGCAGTTTATTTGTCGGAGAGACCCAGTACTTC. Translating gives CASSLFVGETQYF.

The genes are TRBV7-3 and TRBJ2-1; 14 bases align to TRBD2. The germline CDR1 and CDR2 sequences are SGHTA and FQGTGA. This CDR3 contains 15 residues. V trimming: 4 bases; J trimming: 8 bases; junction bases outside the gene matches: 4. CDR3 loop: CASSSGLAGEDEQFF. The CDR3 nucleotides are TGTGCCAGCAGCTCGGGACTAGCGGGAGAAGATGAGCAGTTCTTC.

This clone has a single count. The chain has TRBV19 and TRBJ2-7; the D gene is possibly TRBD2 (6 bases). Germline assignment: CDR1 LNHDA and CDR2 SQIVND (reference sequence). The CDR3 is 15 amino acids. The ends were cut back, 3 bases at V and 3 bases at J, with 15 bases in the middle. The CDR3 here is CASSMGGGLLYEQYF. The CDR3 DNA is TGTGCCAGTAGTATGGGTGGGGGACTTCTCTACGAGCAGTACTTC.

The CDR3: CASSYSGTGSGYTF. Here the CDR3 DNA reads TGTGCCAGCAGTTACTCCGGGACAGGGTCTGGCTACACCTTC. The chain links TRBV6-5 to TRBJ1-2; 9 nucleotides line up with TRBD1. Germline loops: CDR1 MNHEY, CDR2 SVGAGI. V lost 0 bases to trimming and J lost 7 bases; unmatched junction nucleotides: 3. The CDR3 loop spans 14 amino acids.

This clone appeared a single time. The chain uses TRBV19 and TRBJ2-1; 11 bases are a match to TRBD2. CDR3 size: 16 residues. Losses at the gene ends were 6 bases for V and 4 bases for J; bases not matched to a gene: 8. Per germline, CDR1 LNHDA and CDR2 SQIVND (reference sequence). The CDR3, as DNA: TGTGCCAGTAGGCTCTCCGGGACTAGCGGTTACAATGAGCAGTTCTTC. Translating it yields CASRLSGTSGYNEQFF.

The chain employs TRBV11-2 and TRBJ2-3; D is perhaps TRBD1 (6 bases). This CDR3 is built from 16 residues. The V end lost 3 bases, the J end lost 1 base, and 14 bases lay between the germline ends. Germline V gene lookup returns CDR1 SGHAT and CDR2 FQNNGV. CDR3 bases: TGTGCCAGCAGCTTGGGGCCGGGACACGGCACAGATACGCAGTATTTT. This encodes CASSLGPGHGTDTQYF.

In DNA form, the CDR3 reads TGTGCCAGCAGCCCCAGCGGGCCCCAAGAGACCCAGTACTTC. It translates to CASSPSGPQETQYF. V is TRBV7-3 and J is TRBJ2-5; possible D gene TRBD2, 6 bases. Trimming removed 5 bases from V and 1 base from J, with 11 bases in between. CDR3 length: 14 amino acids. Germline loops: CDR1 SGHTA, CDR2 FQGTGA.

The J gene is TRBJ2-7, the V gene TRBV7-2; TRBD2 matches 10 bases. This CDR3 contains 15 residues. J gave up 2 bases and V 5 bases, and 6 bases lay outside the gene matches. Per the germline V gene, CDR1 is SGHTA and CDR2 is FQGNSA. The CDR3 DNA sequence: TGTGCCAGCAGCCTGGGGACTAGCGATCCCTACGAGCAGTACTTC. It is translated as CASSLGTSDPYEQYF.

The chain employs TRBV7-6 and TRBJ2-2, with D hard to call. Germline V gene lookup returns CDR1 SGHVS and CDR2 FNYEAQ. This CDR3 has 14 residues. V lost 1 base, J lost 4 bases, and 7 bases lay in between. In DNA, the CDR3 is TGTGCCAGCAGCTTAGGACTTCTCACCGGGGAGCTGTTTTTT. Its translation is CASSLGLLTGELFF.

The rearrangement links TRBV2 to TRBJ1-2; D possibly corresponds to TRBD1 (6 bases). The CDR3 runs 13 residues. Between the trimmed V and J ends, which lost 2 bases and 4 bases, there was a span of 8 bases. The V gene's germline CDR1 is SNHLY and CDR2 FYNNEI. The CDR3 coding sequence is TGTGCCAGCAGTGAAACAGGGAGCTATGGCTACACCTTC. Protein product: CASSETGSYGYTF.

This rearrangement joins TRBV6-1 to TRBJ2-2; 9 positions agree with TRBD2. Germline V gene lookup returns CDR1 MNHNS and CDR2 SASEGT. The CDR3 loop spans 19 amino acids. Trimming cost V 6 bases and J 0 bases; bases outside gene matches: 14. CDR3 sequence reads: CASSESTISGRTNTGELFF. As DNA, the CDR3 is TGTGCCAGCAGCGAATCTACAATTAGCGGGAGAACGAACACCGGGGAGCTGTTTTTT.

V usage is TRBV6-2 or TRBV6-3 and J usage is TRBJ1-2; D unresolved. The CDR3 consists of 13 residues. Germline V lookup: CDR1 MNHEY, CDR2 SVGEGT. V was cut by 4 bases and J by 8 bases, with 14 bases left in between. CDR3 region: CASSFLAESGYTF. The DNA for the CDR3 is TGTGCCAGCAGTTTTCTCGCGGAGTCGGGCTACACCTTC.

Only one count was recorded for this clone. The V call is TRBV19, the J call TRBJ2-1, with 9 bases matching TRBD1. The CDR3 is 16 residues long. Per the germline V gene, CDR1 is LNHDA and CDR2 is SQIVND (reference sequence). Trimming at V came to 0 bases and at J to 9 bases, leaving 9 bases not matched to a gene. CDR3 sequence reads: CASSIDHETGGGEQFF. The CDR3 DNA reads TGTGCCAGTAGTATAGATCACGAGACAGGGGGTGGTGAGCAGTTCTTC.

The genes are TRBV10-3 and TRBJ1-1, with unresolved D. The germline V gene has CDR1 ENHRY and CDR2 SYGVKD. Trimming cost V 3 bases and J 1 base, with 3 bases left between them. CDR3 length equals 12 residues. CDR3 sequence (DNA): TGTGCCATCAGTGACGGGAACACTGAAGCTTTCTTT. Translated: CAISDGNTEAFF.

The J gene is TRBJ1-1, the V gene TRBV7-2, with 10 bases that match TRBD1. The CDR3 is 15 amino acids. CDR1 and CDR2 from the germline V gene are SGHTA and FQGNSA. The trim removed 4 bases at V and 4 bases at J, leaving 6 bases unmatched. The CDR3 coding sequence is TGTGCCAGCAGCTCTCGGACAGGGGGAGGCACTGAAGCTTTCTTT. Its protein product is CASSSRTGGGTEAFF.

The chain joins TRBV7-2 to TRBJ2-7; 8 bases align to TRBD1. J was trimmed by 5 bases and V by 1 base; bases with no gene match: 7. The CDR3 spans 15 residues. CDR1 is SGHTA, CDR2 FQGNSA, per germline. This chain's CDR3 is CASSLGTGWANEQYF. The CDR3 nucleotides are TGTGCCAGCAGCTTAGGGACAGGGTGGGCTAACGAGCAGTACTTC. Complete variable domain (other parts from reference TRBV7-2 and TRBJ2-7): GAGVSQSPSNKVTEKGKDVELRCDPISGHTALYWYRQSLGQGLEFLIYFQGNSAPDKSGLPSDRFSAERTGGSVSTLTIQRTQQEDSAVYLCASSLGTGWANEQYFGPGTRLTVT.

This chain joins TRBV6-6 and TRBJ1-5; 9 bases map to TRBD1. J lost 7 bases, V lost 2 bases, and 9 bases had no gene match. The germline V gene encodes CDR1 MNHNY and CDR2 SVGAGI (reference sequence). The CDR3 runs to 16 residues. CDR3 residues: CASSYGTGGTLQPQHF. The CDR3 nucleotides read TGTGCCAGCAGTTACGGTACAGGGGGCACACTGCAGCCCCAGCATTTT.

V gene TRBV7-3 combines with J gene TRBJ2-7, with 8 bases fitting TRBD2. This CDR3 is 15 amino acids long. Germline V gives CDR1 SGHTA, CDR2 FQGTGA. V lost 5 bases, J lost 0 bases, and 6 bases stayed unmatched. The CDR3 nucleotides read TGTGCCAGCAGCCTCGGGACTAGTTCCTCCTACGAGCAGTACTTC. Its translation: CASSLGTSSSYEQYF.

The CDR3 coding sequence is TGTGCCAGCAACTATTACGCCGGGACTAGACCCTCAGATGAGCAGTTCTTC. Its protein product is CASNYYAGTRPSDEQFF. The rearrangement joins TRBV5-8 to TRBJ2-1; the match to TRBD2 covers 8 bases. The junction had 19 bases not matched to a gene; V was cut back by 6 bases and J by 8 bases. The CDR3 length is 17 residues. Looked up from germline, CDR1 is SGHTS and CDR2 is YDEGEE.

The chain links TRBV2 to TRBJ1-4; 7 bases fit TRBD1. The CDR3 runs 17 residues. Germline CDR1 and CDR2: SNHLY and FYNNEI. Unmatched junction bases numbered 9, after V lost 1 base and J lost 4 bases. CDR3 loop: CASSEGPGGQGNEKLFF. CDR3 nucleotides: TGTGCCAGCAGTGAAGGGCCAGGGGGTCAGGGTAATGAAAAACTGTTTTTT.

The genes are TRBV13 and TRBJ1-1, with D possibly being TRBD1 (6 bases). Deletions cut 0 bases from V and 0 bases from J, with 8 bases between. The length of the CDR3 is 15 residues. Germline loops: CDR1 PRHDT, CDR2 FYEKMQ (reference sequence). The CDR3 coding sequence is TGTGCCAGCAGCTTAGGAGGGGGGGTGAACACTGAAGCTTTCTTT. It codes for CASSLGGGVNTEAFF. Filled out from reference TRBV13 and TRBJ1-1, the complete variable domain reads AAGVIQSPRHLIKEKRETATLKCYPIPRHDTVYWYQQGPGQDPQFLISFYEKMQSDKGSIPDRFSAQQFSDYHSELNMSSLELGDSALYFCASSLGGGVNTEAFFGQGTRLTVV.

This chain links TRBV6-4 with TRBJ1-2; D may be TRBD1 (6 bases). Germline V lookup: CDR1 MRHNA, CDR2 SNTAGT. V shed 8 bases and J shed 5 bases, with 15 bases lying between them. The CDR3 sequence is 13 residues long. As DNA, the CDR3 is TGTGCCAGCCCGGGACAAATATTGTATGGCTACACCTTC. It yields the protein CASPGQILYGYTF.

This clone was detected once. V and J are TRBV27 and TRBJ2-1; 12 bases align to TRBD2. This CDR3 contains 19 residues. The J segment lost 0 bases and the V segment lost 6 bases, leaving 12 bases of the junction unmatched. CDR1 and CDR2 (germline): MNHEY, SMNVEV (reference sequence). This CDR3 reads CASRRGRTSGTYSYNEQFF. The CDR3 DNA reads TGTGCCAGCAGACGGGGGAGGACTAGCGGGACCTACTCCTACAATGAGCAGTTCTTC.

The rearrangement links TRBV7-9 to TRBJ2-1; 11 positions match TRBD2. V was clipped by 5 bases and J by 8 bases; unmatched bases: 5. This CDR3 has 14 amino acids. Germline CDR1 is SEHNR and CDR2 is FQNEAQ (reference sequence). The CDR3 reads CASSRGLAADEQFF. The CDR3 DNA is TGTGCCAGCAGCCGGGGACTAGCGGCGGATGAGCAGTTCTTC.

The CDR3 reads CASSLVAGNYEQYF. The CDR3 DNA reads TGTGCCAGCAGTTTAGTAGCGGGAAATTACGAGCAGTACTTC. The chain carries TRBV28 and TRBJ2-7, with 8 bases aligning to TRBD2. The germline CDR1 and CDR2 sequences are MDHEN and SYDVKM. Germline trimming cut 2 bases from V and 4 bases from J; bases unmatched to any gene: 4. This CDR3 contains 14 residues.